This T cell receptor (beta chain) was identified during a study of T cell repertoires in cytomegalovirus infection. Study background: Public TCR beta signatures were indicative of both CMV infection and a matching HLA type.

Regarding the study as a whole: Summed frequency of shared TCR beta families picked out CMV carriers who also had the relevant HLA. What dominated the ex vivo response were HLA-C-restricted CMV-specific TCR beta clonotypes.

This clonotype was seen more than once but under ten times. Its antigen remains unidentified. CDR3 length: 13 amino acids. Germline loops: CDR1 SNHLY, CDR2 FYNNEI. V lost 8 bases and J lost 3; bases outside the gene matches: 5. TCRdb reanalysed the reads using MiXCR and keeps one entry per CDR3 protein. The sample lists 600,000 to 800,000 distinct CDR3 sequences, roughly a quarter seen once, with less than 10% in the top ten. V and J are TRBV2 and TRBJ2-3; 7 nucleotides match TRBD1. This receptor was obtained from a human donor in good health (CMV status not recorded). Some clones in this sample may be carry-over from other donors' samples. Material for sequencing was CD8+ T cells from PBMCs. CDR3 loop: CASVTGATDTQYF. In DNA, the CDR3 is TGTGCCAGCGTAACAGGGGCGACAGATACGCAGTATTTT.